These 4 T cell receptor beta chains share one sample of origin, sequenced in a study of T cells in narcolepsy. The protocol was immunoSEQ multiplex PCR, while the TCRdb copy is restricted to in-frame clones and leaves out a portion. The sample comprises fewer than 20,000 clones, over 75% of which are singletons, and over 30% rests with the top ten. The sample taken for sequencing was memory (CD45RA-) CD4+ T cells from blood. The receptor set was obtained from a human donor in good health.

V and J are TRBV6-1 and TRBJ2-6; TRBD2 is a possible D gene (6 bases). This CDR3 region has 14 residues. In germline, CDR1 is MNHNS, CDR2 SASEGT. Trimming took 6 bases from V and 0 from J, leaving 6 bases between them. Here the CDR3 DNA reads TGTGCCAGCAGGGGAGGCTCTGGGGCCAACGTCCTGACTTTC. This codes for CASRGGSGANVLTF.

V gene TRBV7-2 combines with J gene TRBJ1-6; 7 nucleotides align to TRBD1. Trimming cost V 4 bases and J 11 bases; bases outside gene matches: 14. The CDR3 runs to 16 residues. Germline V lookup: CDR1 SGHTA, CDR2 FQGNSA. CDR3 sequence: CASSSHRDSPGAPLHF. CDR3 nucleotides: TGTGCCAGCAGCTCGCACAGGGACAGTCCGGGGGCACCCCTCCACTTT.

This clone was found once. The rearrangement links TRBV15 to TRBJ2-3; tentatively, D is TRBD1 or TRBD2 (7 bases each). The V and J ends lost 2 bases and 6 bases respectively, with 18 bases between them. Germline values: CDR1 LNHNV, CDR2 YYDKDF (reference sequence). CDR3 length equals 16 residues. For the CDR3, the DNA is TGTGCCACCAGCAGACCCAGGGGGGGGGCCTTGGATACGCAGTATTTT. Translated, it gives CATSRPRGGALDTQYF.

This clone turned up a few times. The chain joins TRBV21-1 to TRBJ2-1; the table assigns TRBD2, which was not confirmed against the DNA. TRBV21-1 represents a pseudogene. The CDR3 has 12 amino acids. The CDR3 nucleotides read TGTGCCAGCAGCAAAAGCGACAATGAGCAGTTCTTC. This translates into CASSKSDNEQFF.